The next 15 T cell receptor beta chains were all read from a single sample in a study of response to subunit inactivated influenza vaccine. TCRdb independently ran MiXCR on the RT-PCR reads; one entry per CDR3 protein. The sample includes 600,000 to 850,000 distinct CDR3 sequences, roughly 15% seen only once; the top ten take approximately 7.6%. The sequencing used PBMCs from blood, collected around 14 days before vaccination. The source of these receptors is a man aged 50 to 59 who received an inactivated influenza vaccine.

The CDR3 region is CAISGELNTEAFF. CDR3 coding DNA: TGTGCCATCAGTGGGGAGTTGAACACTGAAGCTTTCTTT. V is TRBV10-3 and J is TRBJ1-1, with no clear D. The germline gives CDR1 ENHRY, CDR2 SYGVKD. The V end lost 4 bases, the J end lost 0 bases, and 6 bases lay between the germline ends. The CDR3 spans 13 residues.

This clonotype was recorded many times. This sequence joins TRBV7-8 and TRBJ2-5, with TRBD1 matching 8 bases. Trimming took 5 bases from V and 5 from J; bases not matched to a gene: 4. The germline gives CDR1 SGHVS, CDR2 FQNEAQ. This CDR3 has 13 amino acids. CDR3 in amino acids: CASSLDRDETQYF. In DNA, the CDR3 is TGTGCCAGCAGCCTGGACAGGGACGAGACCCAGTACTTC.

The table lists this clonotype with a few counts. The chain uses TRBV12-3 or TRBV12-4 and TRBJ1-2, with 9 bases lining up with TRBD1. Trimming removed 7 bases from V and 5 bases from J; junction bases left unmatched: 8. The CDR3 has 14 amino acids. The DNA of the CDR3 is TGTGCCAGCACTCAGGGACAGGGTCTTTATGGCTACACCTTC. It encodes CASTQGQGLYGYTF.

This clonotype was counted only a few times. The chain is built from TRBV3-1 and TRBJ2-7, with a possible D match to TRBD2 (6 bases). V lost 8 bases and J lost 1, with 21 bases in between. CDR3 length: 16 amino acids. Germline CDR1 LGHDT, CDR2 YNNKEL (reference sequence). CDR3 residues: CASRERHPRGSYEQYF. The CDR3 DNA sequence: TGTGCCAGCCGGGAGCGACACCCGCGAGGGTCCTACGAGCAGTACTTC.

The table lists this clonotype with a few counts. This sequence joins TRBV6-5 and TRBJ1-4; D is unclear. Germline CDR1 is MNHEY and CDR2 is SVGAGI. The CDR3 is made up of 15 amino acids. Trimming cost V 0 bases and J 8 bases, with 13 bases left between them. Written as DNA, the CDR3 is TGTGCCAGCAGTTACTCTAGTACCCTTACCGAAAAACTGTTTTTT. Protein product: CASSYSSTLTEKLFF.

In its sample, this clonotype was seen a few times. The J gene is TRBJ1-2, the V gene TRBV9; the D is unclear. The CDR3 covers 14 residues. V gave up 4 bases and J gave up 13 bases, with 23 bases separating them. Germline V gene sequence: CDR1 SGDLS, CDR2 YYNGEE. The CDR3 sequence: CASSTKPGSNSGTF. CDR3 in DNA: TGTGCCAGCAGCACAAAACCCGGGTCCAACAGTGGCACCTTC.

This sequence joins TRBV7-9 and TRBJ2-1; TRBD1 might be the D (5 bases). The length of the CDR3 is 15 residues. V lost 7 bases and J lost 9, with 22 bases in between. Germline V gene lookup returns CDR1 SEHNR and CDR2 FQNEAQ (reference sequence). The CDR3 DNA reads TGTGCCAGCATCAAGTCCGGTGTAGGGGCCGGTGAGCAGTTCTTC. This gives the protein CASIKSGVGAGEQFF.

This clonotype was found a few times. The chain links TRBV28 to TRBJ1-4; TRBD1 is a possible D gene (5 bases). Trimming took off 6 bases at V and 7 bases at J, with 15 bases between the two ends. The CDR3 loop spans 14 amino acids. CDR1 is MDHEN and CDR2 is SYDVKM in the germline V gene. Here the CDR3 reads CASRTGGGIEKLFF. The CDR3 coding sequence is TGTGCCAGCAGGACTGGGGGGGGGATTGAAAAACTGTTTTTT.

The chain recombines TRBV30 with TRBJ1-2; 8 positions agree with TRBD1. Trimming removed 3 bases from V and 13 bases from J; junction bases left unmatched: 13. Per the germline V gene, CDR1 is GTSNPN and CDR2 is SVGIG (reference sequence). The CDR3 is made up of 13 amino acids. The CDR3 protein is CAWRNSGGAGSTF. The CDR3 DNA is TGTGCCTGGAGAAACTCAGGGGGCGCCGGGTCCACCTTC. The whole variable domain, filled in from reference TRBV30 and TRBJ1-2, reads SQTIHQWPATLVQPVGSPLSLECTVEGTSNPNLYWYRQAAGRGLQLLFYSVGIGQISSEVPQNLSASRPQDRQFILSSKKLLLSDSGFYLCAWRNSGGAGSTFGSGTRLTVV.

The chain links TRBV20-1 to TRBJ1-1, with D perhaps TRBD1 (6 bases). This CDR3 comprises 13 residues. V was clipped by 3 bases and J by 0 bases, with 8 bases between them. Looked up from germline, CDR1 is DFQATT and CDR2 is SNEGSKA (reference sequence). For the CDR3, the DNA is TGCAGTGCTAGGGGGGCTGTGAACACTGAAGCTTTCTTT. This gives the protein CSARGAVNTEAFF.

CDR3 sequence (DNA): TGCGCCAGCAGCCTGGAGATTAGCGGACAAACGAACACTGAAGCTTTCTTT. This encodes CASSLEISGQTNTEAFF. This chain joins TRBV5-1 and TRBJ1-1; D may be TRBD1 (5 bases). V gave up 4 bases and J gave up 1 base, with 20 bases separating them. The CDR3 extends over 17 amino acids. Germline lookup yields CDR1 SGHRS and CDR2 YFSETQ.

This clonotype appeared many times. The genes are TRBV29-1 and TRBJ2-1; D is perhaps TRBD2 (5 bases). The CDR3 is made up of 15 amino acids. The germline CDR1 and CDR2 sequences are SQVTM and ANQGSEA. Trimming cost V 3 bases and J 0 bases, with 12 bases left between them. This CDR3 reads CSVEGARSSYNEQFF. The CDR3 coding sequence is TGCAGCGTTGAGGGAGCCAGGAGCTCCTACAATGAGCAGTTCTTC.

This clonotype was seen more than once but under ten times. V gene TRBV6-2 or TRBV6-3 combines with J gene TRBJ1-3, with D uncertain. The CDR3 spans 15 residues. Deletions cut 5 bases from V and 0 bases from J, with 11 bases between. Germline assignment: CDR1 MNHEY and CDR2 SVGEGT. This CDR3 is CASSDGRFSGNTIYF. The CDR3 DNA reads as TGTGCCAGCAGTGATGGACGGTTCTCTGGAAACACCATATATTTT.

This clonotype was picked up one time. The genes are TRBV24-1 and TRBJ2-5, with D perhaps TRBD1 (6 bases). The CDR3 is 15 amino acids. Germline values: CDR1 KGHDR, CDR2 SFDVKD. V was cut by 5 bases and J by 4 bases, with 16 bases left in between. The CDR3 is CATSGTGPRGETQYF. CDR3 nucleotides: TGTGCCACCAGTGGCACAGGGCCCCGTGGAGAGACCCAGTACTTC.

The gene calls are TRBV7-9 and TRBJ2-1; tentative D call: TRBD2 (6 bases). Germline loops: CDR1 SEHNR, CDR2 FQNEAQ (reference sequence). The CDR3 consists of 17 residues. Trimming stripped 5 bases from V and 0 bases from J, with 17 bases between. CDR3 sequence reads: CASSPPFSGSSYNEQFF. DNA for the CDR3: TGTGCCAGCAGCCCCCCCTTTAGCGGAAGCTCCTACAATGAGCAGTTCTTC.